A selection of T cell receptor beta chains follows, all from one sample in a study of cytomegalovirus exposure and HLA in healthy donors. Sequencing was performed with immunoSEQ multiplex PCR; in TCRdb, only in-frame clones are kept and a portion is missing. Among over 150,000 clones listed, 80% were seen once. The sequenced sample consisted of PBMCs. These receptors were taken from a boy aged 10-17 years in good health and CMV-seronegative. The CDR3 runs from the conserved cysteine through the conserved F or W. Fields, in order: D gene, J gene, V gene, clone size, CDR3 length, CDR3 protein, CDR3 DNA. The D gene is left open where the match is weak. Clone size is stated in some rows and not others, as once, few, many or a class when expanded.

TRBD1,TRBJ1-4,TRBV11-2,NA,15,CASSLVRQGGEKLFF,TGTGCCAGCAGCTTAGTACGTCAGGGGGGTGAAAAACTGTTTTTT
NA,TRBJ1-1,TRBV19,NA,11,CASQGGNEAFF,TGTGCCAGCCAAGGAGGGAATGAAGCTTTCTTT
NA,TRBJ2-2,TRBV7-9,NA,14,CASSFRGYTGELFF,TGTGCCAGCAGCTTTCGGGGATACACCGGGGAGCTGTTTTTT
NA,TRBJ2-7,TRBV27,NA,15,CASSPQEGLPYEQYF,TGTGCCAGCAGCCCCCAAGAAGGACTGCCCTACGAGCAGTACTTC
NA,TRBJ1-2,TRBV25-1,NA,14,CASSEYAGGQGYTF,TGTGCCAGCAGTGAATATGCCGGCGGCCAGGGCTACACCTTC
NA,TRBJ1-1,TRBV19,NA,18,CASSIGQGRFYSNTEAFF,TGTGCCAGTAGTATAGGGCAGGGAAGATTTTATTCGAACACTGAAGCTTTCTTT
NA,TRBJ2-3,TRBV5-4,NA,15,CASGSGMTSTDTQYF,TGTGCCAGCGGATCCGGGATGACTAGCACAGATACGCAGTATTTT
TRBD1,TRBJ1-1,TRBV19,NA,14,CASSILTGGRGAFF,TGTGCCAGTAGTATTTTGACAGGGGGCAGGGGAGCTTTCTTT
TRBD1,TRBJ1-1,TRBV10-3,NA,19,CAISEGLGQGAWGAFVAFF,TGTGCCATCAGTGAGGGCCTAGGACAGGGGGCGTGGGGAGCGTTTGTAGCTTTCTTT
NA,TRBJ2-7,TRBV29-1,NA,10,CSVEDYEQYF,TGCAGCGTGGAGGACTACGAGCAGTACTTC
TRBD1,TRBJ1-1,TRBV29-1,NA,13,CSGDRRLDTEAFF,TGCAGCGGGGACAGGAGATTGGACACTGAAGCTTTCTTT
NA,TRBJ2-3,TRBV5-1,NA,16,CASSAGGTTSTDTQYF,TGCGCCAGCAGCGCCGGGGGAACCACTAGCACAGATACGCAGTATTTT
TRBD2,TRBJ2-1,TRBV10-3,NA,14,CAIGASGILNEQFF,TGTGCCATCGGGGCTAGCGGGATTCTAAATGAGCAGTTCTTC
TRBD1,TRBJ1-1,TRBV7-9,once,13,CASSLSGTGQAFF,TGTGCCAGCAGCTTATCCGGGACAGGCCAAGCTTTCTTT
TRBD1,TRBJ1-1,TRBV2,NA,17,CASSETQGSNMNTEAFF,TGTGCCAGCAGTGAAACACAGGGGTCAAATATGAACACTGAAGCTTTCTTT
NA,TRBJ1-3,TRBV19,NA,13,CATFGRGGNTIYF,TGTGCCACCTTTGGCAGGGGTGGAAACACCATATATTTT
TRBD1,TRBJ1-3,TRBV7-3,NA,18,CASSPGPGRGLAGNTIYF,TGTGCCAGCAGCCCGGGTCCTGGCAGGGGGCTAGCTGGAAACACCATATATTTT
TRBD1,TRBJ2-7,TRBV6-6,NA,14,CASISDIQGIEQYF,TGTGCCAGCATTTCAGACATACAGGGGATTGAGCAGTACTTC
TRBD2,TRBJ2-2,TRBV7-3,NA,14,CASSPSGGAGELFF,TGTGCCAGCAGCCCGAGCGGGGGCGCCGGGGAGCTGTTTTTT
NA,TRBJ1-2,TRBV10-2,NA,14,CASSEPGVNYGYTF,TGCGCCAGCAGTGAGCCAGGGGTTAACTATGGCTACACCTTC
NA,TRBJ1-1,TRBV9,NA,14,CASNIAGINTEAFF,TGTGCCAGCAACATAGCAGGGATTAACACTGAAGCTTTCTTT
TRBD2,TRBJ2-7,TRBV5-1,NA,17,CASSLEAGGPPKYEQYF,TGCGCCAGCAGCTTGGAGGCGGGGGGACCCCCGAAGTACGAGCAGTACTTC
TRBD1,TRBJ2-2,TRBV7-2,NA,16,CASSSHRTGGSGELFF,TGTGCCAGCAGCTCTCATCGGACAGGGGGGTCCGGGGAGCTGTTTTTT
NA,TRBJ1-2,TRBV7-2,NA,15,CASSLGLDRFYGYTF,TGTGCCAGCAGCTTAGGCTTGGACAGATTCTATGGCTACACCTTC
TRBD2,TRBJ2-1,TRBV11-3,NA,15,CASSLVPSGRTEQFF,TGTGCCAGCAGCTTAGTCCCTAGCGGGAGGACTGAGCAGTTCTTC
NA,TRBJ2-1,TRBV7-2,NA,14,CASSSGPLVGEQFF,TGTGCCAGCAGCTCAGGGCCCTTGGTCGGTGAGCAGTTCTTC
TRBD2,TRBJ2-1,TRBV7-2,NA,17,CASSPSGAGGSYNEQFF,TGTGCCAGCAGCCCCAGTGGGGCGGGAGGATCCTACAATGAGCAGTTCTTC
TRBD1,TRBJ1-2,TRBV27,NA,18,CASSLRGSGTGRSYGYTF,TGTGCCAGCAGTTTAAGGGGGTCGGGGACAGGGCGTAGCTATGGCTACACCTTC
NA,TRBJ2-2,TRBV30,NA,15,CAWSSAGANTGELFF,TGTGCCTGGAGCTCCGCGGGGGCAAACACCGGGGAGCTGTTTTTT
TRBD1,TRBJ2-2,TRBV7-6,NA,14,CASSASTGTGELFF,TGTGCCAGCAGCGCCTCGACAGGGACCGGGGAGCTGTTTTTT
NA,TRBJ1-1,TRBV7-3,NA,14,CASSPGFSNTEAFF,TGTGCCAGCAGCCCAGGGTTTTCGAACACTGAAGCTTTCTTT
NA,TRBJ1-1,TRBV20-1,NA,11,CSAGVRGKAFF,TGCAGTGCCGGGGTAAGAGGTAAAGCTTTCTTT
TRBD1,TRBJ1-1,TRBV2,once,15,CASSEPRGQHTEAFF,TGTGCCAGCAGTGAACCGAGGGGGCAACACACTGAAGCTTTCTTT
TRBD2,TRBJ2-2,TRBV19,NA,15,CASTGGARNTGELFF,TGTGCCAGTACGGGGGGGGCCCGGAACACCGGGGAGCTGTTTTTT
NA,TRBJ2-3,TRBV6-4,NA,16,CASSVGSLASTDTQYF,TGTGCCAGCAGTGTCGGTTCTCTTGCTAGCACAGATACGCAGTATTTT
NA,TRBJ2-5,TRBV11-3,NA,13,CASSLGAGKTQYF,TGTGCCAGCAGCTTAGGGGCAGGGAAGACCCAGTACTTC
TRBD2,TRBJ2-7,TRBV6-8,NA,14,CASGWGTSIHEQYF,TGTGCCAGCGGGTGGGGGACTAGCATTCACGAGCAGTACTTC
NA,TRBJ1-2,TRBV19,NA,15,CASKFDRSHNYGYTF,TGTGCCAGTAAATTTGACAGGAGCCACAACTATGGCTACACCTTC
TRBD1,TRBJ1-2,TRBV4-1,NA,15,CASSQEPGQNYGYTF,TGCGCCAGCAGCCAGGAGCCGGGACAGAACTATGGCTACACCTTC
TRBD1,TRBJ1-1,TRBV19,once,14,CASTKRQGETEAFF,TGTGCCAGTACTAAAAGACAGGGGGAAACTGAAGCTTTCTTT
TRBD1,TRBJ2-7,TRBV10-3,NA,14,CAIKGTGDSLEQYF,TGTGCCATCAAAGGGACAGGGGATTCCCTCGAGCAGTACTTC
NA,TRBJ2-1,TRBV19,few,12,CASTFGNYEQFF,TGTGCCAGTACCTTTGGTAACTATGAGCAGTTCTTC